A selection of T cell receptor beta chains follows, all from one sample in a study of T cell responses to AZD1222 COVID-19 vaccine. The repertoire was sequenced with immunoSEQ multiplex PCR; TCRdb's copy has only in-frame clones and lacks some. The data hold 100,000 or so clones, with around 84% observed a single time. The sequences come from peripheral blood, collected 28 days after the second AZD1222 dose. The receptors here all came from an adult who received the AZD1222 COVID-19 vaccine. CDR3s leave out the opening cysteine and the closing phenylalanine or tryptophan.

J gene,V gene,CDR3 protein
TRBJ2-1,TRBV24-1,ATSDLPPTEKTPNEQF
TRBJ2-7,TRBV3-1/TRBV3-2,ASSQGVKLEQY
TRBJ2-3,TRBV3-1/TRBV3-2,ASSHGDREDTQY
TRBJ1-1,TRBV6-5,ASSLQGLNTEAF
TRBJ1-5,TRBV6-5,ASRRGSNQPQH
TRBJ2-5,TRBV9,ASSVGLGTTKGETQY
TRBJ2-2,TRBV4-2,ASSYSPTRSTGELF
TRBJ2-3,TRBV6-5,ASTPLGQGPDTQY
TRBJ1-3,TRBV5-1,ASSRTGARLGNTIY
TRBJ2-4,TRBV15,ATSTILGRGGSGAKNIQY
TRBJ2-4,TRBV3-1/TRBV3-2,ASSQGNSGRNIQY
TRBJ2-3,TRBV5-1,ASSLAASGAPDTQY
TRBJ1-1,TRBV13,ASSLGTGWVEAF
TRBJ2-1,TRBV7-9,ASSSLRGDSYNEQF
TRBJ2-3,TRBV7-6,ASSLPGTSGPRDTQY
TRBJ2-7,TRBV6-2/TRBV6-3,ASSLGLAGIGAGYEQY
TRBJ2-5,TRBV24-1,ATSDPGLAGGETQY
TRBJ1-2,TRBV18,ASSPPTESYGYT
TRBJ1-1,TRBV19,ASSITGGAVQAF
TRBJ1-5,TRBV19,ASSGGRISNQPQH
TRBJ2-7,TRBV4-2,ASSQEGGLAGGYEQY
TRBJ1-1,TRBV7-9,ASRLQGPGTEAF
TRBJ2-7,TRBV5-1,ASSPGGPYEQY
TRBJ2-2,TRBV2,ASSYREAGELF
TRBJ2-7,TRBV18,ASSPFGTATYEQY
TRBJ2-1,TRBV19,ASRRREWYNEQF
TRBJ2-4,TRBV28,ASSSTDQRIQY
TRBJ1-1,TRBV9,ASSVAEGGADPRRTEAF
TRBJ1-1,TRBV10-3,AISELRTEAF
TRBJ1-5,TRBV6-5,ASSLDRGGNQPQH
TRBJ1-5,TRBV18,ASSPVSTGFQPQH
TRBJ2-7,TRBV9,ASSVAAGFYEQY
TRBJ1-2,TRBV7-3,ASSPDRGYGYT
TRBJ1-2,TRBV2,ASSEGTGDYGYT
TRBJ2-3,TRBV18,ASSPRILPSTDTQY
TRBJ1-5,TRBV27,ASSPRRTGGQPQH
TRBJ1-5,TRBV18,ASRDSLLLSNQPQH
TRBJ1-1,TRBV6-5,ASSVGGYRDTEAF
TRBJ1-1,TRBV5-1,ASSSQGTGTEAF
TRBJ1-5,TRBV6-1,ASSERDIDQPQH